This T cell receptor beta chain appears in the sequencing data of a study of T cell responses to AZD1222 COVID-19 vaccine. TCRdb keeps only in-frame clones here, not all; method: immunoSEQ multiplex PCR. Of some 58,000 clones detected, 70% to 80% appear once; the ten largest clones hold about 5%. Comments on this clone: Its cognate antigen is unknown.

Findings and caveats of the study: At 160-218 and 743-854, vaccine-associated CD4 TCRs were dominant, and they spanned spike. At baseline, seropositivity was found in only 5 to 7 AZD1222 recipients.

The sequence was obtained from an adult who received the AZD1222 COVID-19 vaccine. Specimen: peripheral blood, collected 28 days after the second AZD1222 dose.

The DNA of the CDR3 is TGTGCCAGCAGCTTATGGTCTAGCGGGGGACCCATCGACGTC. The encoded protein is CASSLWSSGGPIDV. The V and J genes are TRBV7-2 and TRBJ2-7; 10 bases map to TRBD2. This CDR3 region has 14 residues. Germline CDR1 and CDR2: SGHTA and FQGNSA.